This TCR beta chain was found in a study of regulatory T cells in long-lasting Graves disease. General study results and limits: The work looked only at peripheral blood and did not look at thyroid tissue.

Documented time point: newly diagnosed GD, antithyroid drugs for less than 3 months. PBMCs were the source of the RNA used for TCR sequencing. This clonotype was seen repeatedly, ten times or more. What it recognizes is unknown. Assembly of TCR beta libraries relied on iRepertoire HTBI primers together with Arm-PCR of CDR3 regions. From the multiplex PCR reads, TCRdb called clonotypes with MiXCR, one entry per CDR3 protein. The sample includes 350,000 to 400,000 distinct CDR3 sequences, 15% to 20% seen only once; the top ten take around 21%. The CDR3 is 15 amino acids. V lost 4 bases and J lost 5; bases outside the gene matches: 10. From germline, CDR1 is GTSNPN and CDR2 SVGIG (reference sequence). Separately, the same data were catalogued under a study of T cells in Graves' hyperthyroidism and ophthalmopathy. That source adds: Patients were excluded for uncontrolled infection, other autoimmune disease, pregnancy or lactation.

The starting material was peripheral blood mononuclear cells (PBMCs), obtained at new diagnosis, from a patient treated with antithyroid drugs. V and J are TRBV30 and TRBJ2-2, with 7 bases aligning to TRBD1. The TCR originated in a woman aged 18 to 35 with Graves disease. CDR3 sequence: CAWTRTGVRTGELFF. The CDR3 DNA reads TGTGCCTGGACTAGGACAGGTGTACGAACCGGGGAGCTGTTTTTT.